One sample yielded the 17 T cell receptor beta chains listed below, sequenced in a study of T-cell reconstitution after alpha-beta-depleted transplantation in children. For TCRbeta, the library was prepared with unique molecular identifiers. MiXCR was run by TCRdb on the PCR reads, yielding one entry per CDR3 protein. The data hold 500,000 to 600,000 distinct CDR3 sequences, with approximately 32% observed a single time. The sequencing here drew on PBMCs from the stem cell graft donor, taken from the stem cell graft. Every receptor here comes from a human donor who donated a stem cell graft to a child with aplastic anemia.

V is TRBV15 and J is TRBJ2-1, with TRBD1 as a possible D gene (6 bases). The CDR3 contains 17 residues. V dropped 2 bases and J dropped 1 base, with 15 bases sitting between them. CDR1 is LNHNV, CDR2 YYDKDF, per germline (reference sequence). DNA of the CDR3: TGTGCCACCAGCAGATCCCCCGGACAGTTGTCCTACAATGAGCAGTTCTTC. This codes for CATSRSPGQLSYNEQFF.

This clonotype appeared a few times. The J gene is TRBJ2-7, the V gene TRBV11-2, with D possibly TRBD2 on 5 matching bases. The germline V gene has CDR1 SGHAT and CDR2 FQNNGV. V was cut by 5 bases and J by 3 bases, with 14 bases left in between. The CDR3 spans 14 residues. This chain's CDR3 is CASSRSGLNYEQYF. The CDR3 region has the DNA TGTGCCAGCAGCCGATCAGGACTGAACTACGAGCAGTACTTC.

This clonotype has more than one count but fewer than ten. This chain joins TRBV20-1 and TRBJ2-1; D call uncertain. V dropped 0 bases and J dropped 3 bases, with 9 bases sitting between them. The germline V gene encodes CDR1 DFQATT and CDR2 SNEGSKA (reference sequence). The CDR3 runs to 14 residues. The CDR3 nucleotides are TGCAGTGCTAGAGACGTAAATAGCTACAATGAGCAGTTCTTC. Protein product: CSARDVNSYNEQFF.

This clonotype occurred a few times. The chain links TRBV30 to TRBJ1-1; D ambiguous. In germline, CDR1 is GTSNPN, CDR2 SVGIG (reference sequence). V lost 0 bases and J lost 0, with 8 bases in between. The CDR3 is made up of 14 amino acids. CDR3 bases: TGTGCCTGGAGTGTGTTGAGGCTGAACACTGAAGCTTTCTTT. Translation gives CAWSVLRLNTEAFF.

The chain couples TRBV28 to TRBJ1-1, with a tentative D call TRBD1 (5 bases). Deletions cut 3 bases from V and 4 bases from J, with 15 bases between. Germline V lookup: CDR1 MDHEN, CDR2 SYDVKM. The CDR3 is 15 amino acids. The CDR3 DNA reads as TGTGCCAGCAGTTTGGGGACCCCTAGGGGCACTGAAGCTTTCTTT. Translating it yields CASSLGTPRGTEAFF.

This clonotype occurred a few times. The CDR3 reads CASSLFGFTDTQYF. CDR3 nucleotide sequence: TGTGCCAGCAGTTTATTCGGTTTCACAGATACGCAGTATTTT. This chain connects TRBV12-3 or TRBV12-4 to TRBJ2-3; no clear D gene. Trimming took off 2 bases at V and 2 bases at J, with 8 bases between the two ends. This CDR3 is 14 amino acids long.

The gene calls are TRBV7-3 and TRBJ2-1, with a possible D match to TRBD1 (6 bases). Trimming cost V 5 bases and J 5 bases, with 13 bases left between them. The CDR3 has 14 amino acids. CDR1 is SGHTA, CDR2 FQGTGA, per germline. The CDR3 sequence is CASSPGVVNNEQFF. CDR3 coding DNA: TGTGCCAGCAGCCCAGGGGTGGTTAACAATGAGCAGTTCTTC.

This clonotype occurred a few times. The chain links TRBV29-1 to TRBJ2-2; D is unclear. The V and J ends lost 0 bases and 5 bases respectively, with 16 bases between them. The CDR3 sequence is 16 residues long. CDR1 is SQVTM and CDR2 is ANQGSEA in the germline V gene. CDR3: CSVEDQASRRTGELFF. CDR3 coding DNA: TGCAGCGTTGAAGATCAGGCGTCACGAAGGACCGGGGAGCTGTTTTTT.

In its sample, this clonotype was seen a few times. The chain links TRBV28 to TRBJ2-5; TRBD2 is a possible D gene (5 bases). CDR1 and CDR2 (germline): MDHEN, SYDVKM. This CDR3 is built from 17 residues. Trimming took 3 bases from V and 1 from J, leaving 18 bases between them. The CDR3 protein is CASSFVSGDWGQETQYF. Here the CDR3 DNA reads TGTGCCAGCAGTTTCGTTTCCGGGGATTGGGGCCAAGAGACCCAGTACTTC. The entire variable domain, with the rest obtained from reference TRBV28 and TRBJ2-5, is as follows: DVKVTQSSRYLVKRTGEKVFLECVQDMDHENMFWYRQDPGLGLRLIYFSYDVKMKEKGDIPEGYSVSREKKERFSLILESASTNQTSMYLCASSFVSGDWGQETQYFGPGTRLLVL.

V and J are TRBV7-9 and TRBJ2-7; tentatively, D is TRBD2 (6 bases). Looked up from germline, CDR1 is SEHNR and CDR2 is FQNEAQ (reference sequence). CDR3 length: 14 amino acids. Between the trimmed V and J ends, which lost 5 bases and 6 bases, there was a span of 17 bases. The CDR3 DNA sequence: TGTGCCAGCAGCCCCATTGCGGGGTCGGCCGAGCAGTACTTC. Translated, it gives CASSPIAGSAEQYF.

The chain is built from TRBV10-3 and TRBJ1-5; D not certain. Trimming took 6 bases from V and 1 from J, leaving 7 bases between them. Germline values: CDR1 ENHRY, CDR2 SYGVKD. The length of the CDR3 is 13 residues. CDR3 region: CAISTGSNQPQHF. In DNA, the CDR3 is TGTGCCATCAGCACCGGGAGCAATCAGCCCCAGCATTTT.

This clonotype was found a few times. V usage is TRBV10-2 and J usage is TRBJ1-2, with 9 bases matching TRBD1. The germline V gene has CDR1 WSHSY and CDR2 SAAADI. There are 13 residues in the CDR3. The J segment lost 1 base and the V segment lost 10 bases, leaving 4 bases of the junction unmatched. Here the CDR3 reads CAIGQGINYGYTF. The CDR3 DNA follows: TGCGCCATCGGACAGGGGATTAACTATGGCTACACCTTC.

In its sample, this clonotype was seen a few times. J is TRBJ2-1 and V is TRBV5-1; D may match TRBD1 or TRBD2 (5 bases each). The CDR3 is 15 amino acids. The V end was cut by 4 bases, the J end by 1 base, with 12 bases between. Germline values: CDR1 SGHRS, CDR2 YFSETQ. CDR3 loop: CASSRGRQSYNEQFF. The CDR3, as DNA: TGCGCCAGCAGCCGGGGACGTCAATCCTACAATGAGCAGTTCTTC.

About this clonotype: Its ends do not fully match the called genes, so a read error is possible. The rearrangement joins TRBV7-2 to TRBJ2-5; the D gene is possibly TRBD2 (7 bases). CDR1 and CDR2 from the germline V gene are SGHTA and FQGNSA. This CDR3 is 14 amino acids long. CDR3 amino acids: CASSSGGPVAGVDF. CDR3 nucleotide sequence: TGTGCCAGCAGCTCTGGGGGCCCGGTAGCGGGTGTCGACTTC. Together with reference TRBV7-2 and TRBJ2-5, the CDR3 gives the full variable domain: GAGVSQSPSNKVTEKGKDVELRCDPISGHTALYWYRQSLGQGLEFLIYFQGNSAPDKSGLPSDRFSAERTGGSVSTLTIQRTQQEDSAVYLCASSSGGPVAGVDFGPGTRLLVL.

By frequency in the sample, this clonotype is medium-sized. V and J are TRBV20-1 and TRBJ2-7; TRBD2 aligns across 7 bases. Germline assignment: CDR1 DFQATT and CDR2 SNEGSKA (reference sequence). V shed 1 base, J shed 3 bases, and the junction held 3 bases outside the gene matches. The CDR3 extends over 13 amino acids. The CDR3 DNA is TGCAGTGCTAGAGCAGAGCGGGACTACGAGCAGTACGTC. It translates to CSARAERDYEQYV.

This chain links TRBV7-3 with TRBJ2-1, with 9 bases matching TRBD1. Germline CDR1 SGHTA, CDR2 FQGTGA. Trimming removed 2 bases from V and 1 base from J; junction bases left unmatched: 9. The CDR3 length is 18 residues. CDR3 in DNA: TGTGCCAGCAGCTTATTTCCTGCGGGGACAGGGTCCTACAATGAGCAGTTCTTC. Amino acids: CASSLFPAGTGSYNEQFF. Full variable domain (rest looked up from reference TRBV7-3 and TRBJ2-1): GAGVSQTPSNKVTEKGKYVELRCDPISGHTALYWYRQSLGQGPEFLIYFQGTGAADDSGLPNDRFFAVRPEGSVSTLKIQRTERGDSAVYLCASSLFPAGTGSYNEQFFGPGTRLTVL.

The chain recombines TRBV5-5 with TRBJ2-1; 7 nucleotides align to TRBD2. CDR1 and CDR2 (germline): SGHKS, YYEKEE (reference sequence). V gave up 4 bases and J gave up 8 bases; unmatched junction bases: 6. This CDR3 spans 13 amino acids. In nucleotides, the CDR3 is TGTGCCAGCAGCGCCCGGACTAGAGATGAGCAGTTCTTC. Residues: CASSARTRDEQFF.